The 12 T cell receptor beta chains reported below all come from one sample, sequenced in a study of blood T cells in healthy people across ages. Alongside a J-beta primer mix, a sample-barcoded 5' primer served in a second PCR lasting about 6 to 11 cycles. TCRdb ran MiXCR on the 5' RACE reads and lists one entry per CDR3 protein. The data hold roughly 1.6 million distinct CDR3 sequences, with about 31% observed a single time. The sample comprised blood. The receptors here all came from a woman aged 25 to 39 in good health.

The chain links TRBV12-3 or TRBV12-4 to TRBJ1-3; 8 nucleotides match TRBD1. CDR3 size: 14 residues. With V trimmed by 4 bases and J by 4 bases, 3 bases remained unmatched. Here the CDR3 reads CASSSRTGGNTIYF. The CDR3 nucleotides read TGTGCCAGCAGTTCCCGGACAGGGGGAAACACCATATATTTT.

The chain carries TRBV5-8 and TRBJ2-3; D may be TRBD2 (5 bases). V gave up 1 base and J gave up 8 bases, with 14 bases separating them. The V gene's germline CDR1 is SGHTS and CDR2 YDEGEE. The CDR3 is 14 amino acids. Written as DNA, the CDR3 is TGTGCCAGCAGCTTGTACGGATCTGGGAGTACGCAGTATTTT. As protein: CASSLYGSGSTQYF.

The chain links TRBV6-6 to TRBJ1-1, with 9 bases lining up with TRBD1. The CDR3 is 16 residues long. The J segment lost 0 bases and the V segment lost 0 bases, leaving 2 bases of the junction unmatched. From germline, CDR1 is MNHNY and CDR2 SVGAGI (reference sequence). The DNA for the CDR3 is TGTGCCAGCAGTTACTCGGGGGACAGGGTGAACACTGAAGCTTTCTTT. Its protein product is CASSYSGDRVNTEAFF.

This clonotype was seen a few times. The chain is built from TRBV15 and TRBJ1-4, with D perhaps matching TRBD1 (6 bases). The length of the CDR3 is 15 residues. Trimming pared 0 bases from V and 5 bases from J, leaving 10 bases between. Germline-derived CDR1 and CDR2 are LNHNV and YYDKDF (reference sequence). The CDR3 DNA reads TGTGCCACCAGCAGAGATAGGGACAAGAATGAAAAACTGTTTTTT. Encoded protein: CATSRDRDKNEKLFF. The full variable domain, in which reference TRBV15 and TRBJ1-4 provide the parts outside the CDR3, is DAMVIQNPRYQVTQFGKPVTLSCSQTLNHNVMYWYQQKSSQAPKLLFHYYDKDFNNEADTPDNFQSRRPNTSFCFLDIRSPGLGDTAMYLCATSRDRDKNEKLFFGSGTQLSVL.

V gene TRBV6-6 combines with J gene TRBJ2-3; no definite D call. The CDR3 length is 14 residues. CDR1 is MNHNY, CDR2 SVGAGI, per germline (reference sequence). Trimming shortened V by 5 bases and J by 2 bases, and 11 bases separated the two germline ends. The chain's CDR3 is CASSPYSVTDTQYF. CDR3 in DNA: TGTGCCAGCAGTCCCTACAGCGTCACAGATACGCAGTATTTT.

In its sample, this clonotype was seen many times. The CDR3 protein is CSVSTGAYEQYF. The CDR3 DNA sequence: TGCAGCGTTTCGACAGGGGCCTACGAGCAGTACTTC. This rearrangement joins TRBV29-1 to TRBJ2-7, with 8 bases fitting TRBD1. The V segment lost 5 bases and the J segment 2 bases; nucleotides outside the gene matches: 2. The germline V gene encodes CDR1 SQVTM and CDR2 ANQGSEA. CDR3 length equals 12 residues.

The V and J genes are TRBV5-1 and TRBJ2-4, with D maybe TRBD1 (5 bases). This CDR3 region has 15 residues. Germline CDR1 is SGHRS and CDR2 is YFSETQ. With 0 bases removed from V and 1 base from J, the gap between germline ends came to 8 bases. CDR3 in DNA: TGCGCCAGCAGCTTGGGGACACCTGCCAAAAACATTCAGTACTTC. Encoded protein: CASSLGTPAKNIQYF. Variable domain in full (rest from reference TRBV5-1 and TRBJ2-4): KAGVTQTPRYLIKTRGQQVTLSCSPISGHRSVSWYQQTPGQGLQFLFEYFSETQRNKGNFPGRFSGRQFSNSRSEMNVSTLELGDSALYLCASSLGTPAKNIQYFGAGTRLSVL.

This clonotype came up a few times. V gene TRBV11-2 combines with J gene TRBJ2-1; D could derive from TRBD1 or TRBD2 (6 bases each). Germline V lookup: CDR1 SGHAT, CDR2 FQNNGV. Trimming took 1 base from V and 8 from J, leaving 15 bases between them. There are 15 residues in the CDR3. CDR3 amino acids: CASSLVWGAFDEQFF. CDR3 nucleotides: TGTGCCAGCAGCTTAGTTTGGGGGGCTTTCGATGAGCAGTTCTTC.

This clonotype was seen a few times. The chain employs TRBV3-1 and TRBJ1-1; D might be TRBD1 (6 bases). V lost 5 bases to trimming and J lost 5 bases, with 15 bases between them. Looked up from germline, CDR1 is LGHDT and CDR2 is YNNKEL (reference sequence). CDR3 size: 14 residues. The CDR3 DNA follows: TGTGCCAGCAGCGCTGGACAGCGAGGAACTGAAGCTTTCTTT. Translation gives CASSAGQRGTEAFF.

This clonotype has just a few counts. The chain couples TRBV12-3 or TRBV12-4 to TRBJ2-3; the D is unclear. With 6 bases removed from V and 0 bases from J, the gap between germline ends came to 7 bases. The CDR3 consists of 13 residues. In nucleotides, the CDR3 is TGTGCCAGCAGGTCCATGAGCACAGATACGCAGTATTTT. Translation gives CASRSMSTDTQYF.

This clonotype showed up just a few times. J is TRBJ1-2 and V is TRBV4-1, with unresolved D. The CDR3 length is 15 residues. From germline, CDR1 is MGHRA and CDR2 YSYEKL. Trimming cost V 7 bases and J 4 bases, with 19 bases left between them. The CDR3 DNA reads TGCGCCAGCACCCCTACGGGAATACCCCTCTATGGCTACACCTTC. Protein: CASTPTGIPLYGYTF.

CDR3 sequence (DNA): TGTGCCAGCAGTGCCTCAGGGGTCCTATACAATGAGCAGTTCTTC. Translation: CASSASGVLYNEQFF. The chain links TRBV25-1 to TRBJ2-1; a weak D match, TRBD1 (6 bases). The CDR3 totals 15 residues. Germline assignment: CDR1 MGHDK and CDR2 SYGVNS. Trimming stripped 4 bases from V and 4 bases from J, with 14 bases between.